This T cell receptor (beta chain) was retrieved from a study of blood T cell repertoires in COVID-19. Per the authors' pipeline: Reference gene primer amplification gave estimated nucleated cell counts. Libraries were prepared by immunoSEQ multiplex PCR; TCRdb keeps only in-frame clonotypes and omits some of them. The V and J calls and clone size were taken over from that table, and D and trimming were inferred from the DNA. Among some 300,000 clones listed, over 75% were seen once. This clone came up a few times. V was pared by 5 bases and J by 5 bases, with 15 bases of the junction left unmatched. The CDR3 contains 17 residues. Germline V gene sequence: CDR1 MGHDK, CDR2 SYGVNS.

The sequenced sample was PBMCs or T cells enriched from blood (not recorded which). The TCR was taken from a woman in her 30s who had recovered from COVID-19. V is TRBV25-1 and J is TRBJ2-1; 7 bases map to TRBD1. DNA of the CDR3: TGTGCCAGCAGTAAGAACCCAATCGGGACAGTTAACAATGAGCAGTTCTTC. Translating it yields CASSKNPIGTVNNEQFF. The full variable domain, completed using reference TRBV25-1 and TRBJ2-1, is EADIYQTPRYLVIGTGKKITLECSQTMGHDKMYWYQQDPGMELHLIHYSYGVNSTEKGDLSSESTVSRIRTEHFPLTLESARPSHTSQYLCASSKNPIGTVNNEQFFGPGTRLTVL.